This T cell receptor beta chain was recovered during a study of human T cells and chemical hapten exposure. General study results and limits: Expanded TCR counts at PT1 were positively correlated with the patch test score. The formation of large CDR3 similarity clusters by expanded TCRs significantly exceeded that of controls.

Trimming stripped 5 bases from V and 6 bases from J, with 6 bases between. This CDR3 is 11 amino acids long. Noted time point: patch test 1, 2 weeks after DPC sensitization. Documented treatment: therapeutic diphenylcyclopropenone sensitization with weekly scalp DPC. This clonotype was detected a few times. Its specificity is unknown. A single record per CDR3 protein comes from TCRdb applying MiXCR to the RACE reads. Here the sample spans tens of thousands of distinct CDR3 sequences, 9.8% being singletons. The sequence came from a woman in her 40s with alopecia areata. Some clones in this sample may be carry-over from other donors' samples. The input for sequencing was whole blood, taken in connection with sensitization to the hapten diphenylcyclopropenone (DPC). The V gene is TRBV12-3 or TRBV12-4, the J gene TRBJ2-3; D unclear. CDR3 DNA sequence: TGTGCCAGCAGTCCCTTCGATACGCAGTATTTT. Its protein product is CASSPFDTQYF.